The T cell receptor beta chain described here comes from a study of beta chain features in type 1 diabetes. Reverse transcription of all isolated RNA meant that expressed TCRB transcripts were sequenced. The protocol was immunoSEQ multiplex PCR, while the TCRdb copy is restricted to in-frame clones and leaves out a portion. The sample records hundreds of thousands of clones, around an eighth being singletons. CDR1 DFQATT and CDR2 SNEGSKA come from the germline V gene (reference sequence). Trimming stripped 6 bases from V and 9 bases from J, with 9 bases between. CDR3 length: 10 residues. The V call is TRBV20-1, the J call TRBJ2-1, with no clear D. The clonotype comes from a man younger than 30 in good health. Sequencing was performed on naive CD4+ T cells from blood. CDR3: CSAEGGEQFF. The CDR3 region has the DNA TGCAGTGCCGAAGGCGGTGAGCAGTTCTTC.